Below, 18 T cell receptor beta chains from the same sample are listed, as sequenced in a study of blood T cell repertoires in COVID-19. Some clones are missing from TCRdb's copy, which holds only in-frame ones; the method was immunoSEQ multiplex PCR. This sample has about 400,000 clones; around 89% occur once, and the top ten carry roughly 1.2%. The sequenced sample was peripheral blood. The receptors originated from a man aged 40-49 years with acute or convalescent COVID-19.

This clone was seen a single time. CDR3 region: CAWSFGEINYGYTF. The CDR3 nucleotides read TGTGCCTGGAGTTTTGGAGAAATTAACTATGGCTACACCTTC. The chain carries TRBV30 and TRBJ1-2, with unresolved D. V was clipped by 2 bases and J by 1 base, with 11 bases between them. Germline V CDR1 and CDR2: GTSNPN, SVGIG (reference sequence). This CDR3 is built from 14 residues.

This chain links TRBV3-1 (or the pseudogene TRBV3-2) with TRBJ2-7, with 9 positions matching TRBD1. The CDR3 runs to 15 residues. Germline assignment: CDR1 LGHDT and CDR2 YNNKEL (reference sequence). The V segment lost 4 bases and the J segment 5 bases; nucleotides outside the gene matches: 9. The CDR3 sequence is CASSPGDRVPNEQYF. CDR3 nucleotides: TGTGCCAGCAGCCCTGGGGACAGGGTTCCAAACGAGCAGTACTTC.

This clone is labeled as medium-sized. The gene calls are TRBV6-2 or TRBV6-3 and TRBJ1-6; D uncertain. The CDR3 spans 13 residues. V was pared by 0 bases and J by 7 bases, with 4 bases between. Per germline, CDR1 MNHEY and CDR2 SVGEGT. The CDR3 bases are TGTGCCAGCAGTTACTCGACAAATTCACCCCTCCACTTT. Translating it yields CASSYSTNSPLHF.

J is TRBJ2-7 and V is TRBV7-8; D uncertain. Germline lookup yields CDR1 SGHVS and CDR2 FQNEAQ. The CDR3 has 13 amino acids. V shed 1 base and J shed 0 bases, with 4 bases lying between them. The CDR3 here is CASSLVVSYEQYF. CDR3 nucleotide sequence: TGTGCCAGCAGCTTAGTCGTCTCCTACGAGCAGTACTTC.

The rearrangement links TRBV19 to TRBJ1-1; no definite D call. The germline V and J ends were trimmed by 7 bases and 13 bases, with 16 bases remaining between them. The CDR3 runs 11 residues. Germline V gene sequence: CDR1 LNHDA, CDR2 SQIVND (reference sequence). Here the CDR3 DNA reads TGTGCCAGTATTAATTCAGGTAGAGTTTTCTTT. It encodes CASINSGRVFF.

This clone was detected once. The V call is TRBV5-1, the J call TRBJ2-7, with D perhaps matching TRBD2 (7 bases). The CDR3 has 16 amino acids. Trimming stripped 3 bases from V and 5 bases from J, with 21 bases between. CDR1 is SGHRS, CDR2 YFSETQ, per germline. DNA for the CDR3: TGCGCCAGCAGCTCCATGCGGGGGCCAGGTGCGAACGAGCAGTACTTC. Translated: CASSSMRGPGANEQYF.

CDR3 bases: TGTGCCAGCAGTCCGACAGGGGCGTACACTGAAGCTTTCTTT. Its translation: CASSPTGAYTEAFF. The chain carries TRBV27 and TRBJ1-1; 8 bases map to TRBD1. With V trimmed by 5 bases and J by 3 bases, 5 bases remained unmatched. The CDR3 has 14 amino acids. Looked up from germline, CDR1 is MNHEY and CDR2 is SMNVEV (reference sequence).

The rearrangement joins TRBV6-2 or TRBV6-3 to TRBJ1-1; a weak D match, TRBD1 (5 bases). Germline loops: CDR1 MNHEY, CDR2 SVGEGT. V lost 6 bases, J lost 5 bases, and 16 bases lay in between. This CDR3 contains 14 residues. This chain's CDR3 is CASSSGGGMTEAFF. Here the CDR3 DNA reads TGTGCCAGCAGCTCCGGGGGGGGAATGACTGAAGCTTTCTTT.

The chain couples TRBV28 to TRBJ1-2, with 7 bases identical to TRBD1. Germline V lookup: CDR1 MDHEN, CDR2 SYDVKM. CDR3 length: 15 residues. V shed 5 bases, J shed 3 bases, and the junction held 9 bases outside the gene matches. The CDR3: CASSPPDREYYGYTF. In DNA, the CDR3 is TGTGCCAGCAGTCCACCCGACAGGGAATACTATGGCTACACCTTC.

Written as DNA, the CDR3 is TGCGCCAGCAGCTCGCGAGTGAGGGGCACAGATACGCAGTATTTT. This encodes CASSSRVRGTDTQYF. The chain carries TRBV5-1 and TRBJ2-3; possible D gene TRBD2, 5 bases. The V and J ends lost 3 bases and 1 base respectively, with 12 bases between them. CDR3 length: 15 amino acids. The germline CDR1 and CDR2 sequences are SGHRS and YFSETQ. Looking up the rest from reference TRBV5-1 and TRBJ2-3 gives the full variable domain: KAGVTQTPRYLIKTRGQQVTLSCSPISGHRSVSWYQQTPGQGLQFLFEYFSETQRNKGNFPGRFSGRQFSNSRSEMNVSTLELGDSALYLCASSSRVRGTDTQYFGPGTRLTVL.

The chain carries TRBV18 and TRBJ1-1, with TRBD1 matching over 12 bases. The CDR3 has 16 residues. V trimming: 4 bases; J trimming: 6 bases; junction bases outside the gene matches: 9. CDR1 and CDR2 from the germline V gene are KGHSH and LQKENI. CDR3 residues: CASSLQPGQGAAEAFF. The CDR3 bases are TGTGCCAGCTCACTACAACCGGGACAGGGGGCCGCTGAAGCTTTCTTT.

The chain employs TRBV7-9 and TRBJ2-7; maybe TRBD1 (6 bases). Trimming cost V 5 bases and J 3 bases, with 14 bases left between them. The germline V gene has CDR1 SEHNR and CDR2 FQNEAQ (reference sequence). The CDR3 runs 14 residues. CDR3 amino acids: CASSTFTGSYEQYF. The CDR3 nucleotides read TGTGCCAGCAGCACATTTACAGGGAGCTACGAGCAGTACTTC.

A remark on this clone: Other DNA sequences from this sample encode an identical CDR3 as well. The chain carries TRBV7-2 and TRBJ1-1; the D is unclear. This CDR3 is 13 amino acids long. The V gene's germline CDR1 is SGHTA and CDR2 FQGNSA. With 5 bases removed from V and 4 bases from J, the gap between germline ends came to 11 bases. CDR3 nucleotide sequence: TGTGCCAGCAGCCTAGGCGAGGGCACTGAAGCTTTCTTT. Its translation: CASSLGEGTEAFF.

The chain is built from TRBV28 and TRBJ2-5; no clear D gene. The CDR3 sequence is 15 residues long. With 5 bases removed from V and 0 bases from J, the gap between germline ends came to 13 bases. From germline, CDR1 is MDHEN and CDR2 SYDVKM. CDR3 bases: TGTGCCAGCAGTGGTCTGGCCCAGTACCAAGAGACCCAGTACTTC. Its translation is CASSGLAQYQETQYF.

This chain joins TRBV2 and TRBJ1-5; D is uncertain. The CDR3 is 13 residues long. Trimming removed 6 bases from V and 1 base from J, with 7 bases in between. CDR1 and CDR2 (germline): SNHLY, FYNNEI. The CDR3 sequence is CASSPESNQPQHF. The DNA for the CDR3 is TGTGCCAGCAGCCCAGAAAGCAATCAGCCCCAGCATTTT.

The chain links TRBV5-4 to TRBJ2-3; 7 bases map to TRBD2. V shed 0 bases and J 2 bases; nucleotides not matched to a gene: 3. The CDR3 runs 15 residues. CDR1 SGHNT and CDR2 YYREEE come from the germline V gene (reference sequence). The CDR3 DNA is TGTGCCAGCAGCTTGGCTAGCGGCTACACAGATACGCAGTATTTT. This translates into CASSLASGYTDTQYF.

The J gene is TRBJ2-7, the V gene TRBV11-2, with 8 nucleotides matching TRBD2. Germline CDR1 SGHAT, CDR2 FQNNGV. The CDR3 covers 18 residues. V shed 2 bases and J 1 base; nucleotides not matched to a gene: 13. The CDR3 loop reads CASSLWRLAGPQSYEQYF. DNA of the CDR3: TGTGCCAGCAGCTTATGGAGGCTAGCGGGCCCCCAATCCTACGAGCAGTACTTC.

In nucleotides, the CDR3 is TGCGCCAGCAGCTTGGAATCGGGACTAGCGGGAGGGCGTTACGAGCAGTACTTC. It is translated as CASSLESGLAGGRYEQYF. The gene calls are TRBV5-1 and TRBJ2-7, with 16 bases fitting TRBD2. The CDR3 totals 18 residues. J was trimmed by 4 bases and V by 0 bases; bases with no gene match: 7. Looked up from germline, CDR1 is SGHRS and CDR2 is YFSETQ.